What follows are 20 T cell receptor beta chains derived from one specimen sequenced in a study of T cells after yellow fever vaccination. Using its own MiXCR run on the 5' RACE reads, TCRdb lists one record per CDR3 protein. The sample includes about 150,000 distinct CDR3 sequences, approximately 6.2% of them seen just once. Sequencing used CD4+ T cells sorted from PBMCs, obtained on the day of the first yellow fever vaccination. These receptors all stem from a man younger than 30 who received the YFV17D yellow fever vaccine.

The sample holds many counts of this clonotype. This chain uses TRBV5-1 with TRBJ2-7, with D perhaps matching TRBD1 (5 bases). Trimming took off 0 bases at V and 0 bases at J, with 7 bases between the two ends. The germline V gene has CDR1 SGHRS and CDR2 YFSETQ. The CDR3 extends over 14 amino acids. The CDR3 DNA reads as TGCGCCAGCAGCTTGGAGGGGTTCTCCTACGAGCAGTACTTC. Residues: CASSLEGFSYEQYF.

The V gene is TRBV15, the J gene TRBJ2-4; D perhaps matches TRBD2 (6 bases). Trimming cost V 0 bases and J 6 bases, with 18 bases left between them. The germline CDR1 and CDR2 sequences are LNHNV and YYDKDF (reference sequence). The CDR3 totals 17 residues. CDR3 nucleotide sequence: TGTGCCACCAGCAGAGACCCGGGGGACTTCTCACTAAACATTCAGTACTTC. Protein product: CATSRDPGDFSLNIQYF.

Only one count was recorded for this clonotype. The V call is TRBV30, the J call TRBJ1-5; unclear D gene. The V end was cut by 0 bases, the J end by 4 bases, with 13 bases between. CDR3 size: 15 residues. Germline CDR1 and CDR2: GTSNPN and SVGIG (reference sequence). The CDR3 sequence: CAWSVKWAENQPQHF. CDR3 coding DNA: TGTGCCTGGAGTGTAAAGTGGGCCGAGAATCAGCCCCAGCATTTT.

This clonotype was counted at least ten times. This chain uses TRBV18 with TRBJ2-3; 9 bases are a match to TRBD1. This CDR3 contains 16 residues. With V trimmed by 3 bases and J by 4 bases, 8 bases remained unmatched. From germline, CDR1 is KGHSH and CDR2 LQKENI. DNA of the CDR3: TGTGCCAGCTCACCGAGCATCGACAGGGGGGCAGATACGCAGTATTTT. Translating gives CASSPSIDRGADTQYF.

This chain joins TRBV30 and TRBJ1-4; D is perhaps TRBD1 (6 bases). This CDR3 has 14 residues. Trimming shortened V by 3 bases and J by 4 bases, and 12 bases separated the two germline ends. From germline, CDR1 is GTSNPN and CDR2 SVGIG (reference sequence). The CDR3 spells CAWRPWGHNEKLFF. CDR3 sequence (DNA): TGTGCCTGGAGACCTTGGGGGCATAATGAAAAACTGTTTTTT.

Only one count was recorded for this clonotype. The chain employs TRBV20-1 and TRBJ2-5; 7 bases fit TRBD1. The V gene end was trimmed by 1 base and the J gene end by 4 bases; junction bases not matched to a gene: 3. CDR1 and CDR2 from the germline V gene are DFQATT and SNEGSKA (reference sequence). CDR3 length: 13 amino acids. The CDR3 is CSARVQGRETQYF. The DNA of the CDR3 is TGCAGTGCTAGAGTACAGGGGCGAGAGACCCAGTACTTC.

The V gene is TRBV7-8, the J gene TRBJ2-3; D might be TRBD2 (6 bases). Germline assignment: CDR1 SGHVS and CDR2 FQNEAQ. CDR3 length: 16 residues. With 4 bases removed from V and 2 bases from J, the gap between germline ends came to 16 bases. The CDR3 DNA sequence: TGTGCCAGCAGCTCACGACGGGACTCCTACACAGATACGCAGTATTTT. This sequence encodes CASSSRRDSYTDTQYF.

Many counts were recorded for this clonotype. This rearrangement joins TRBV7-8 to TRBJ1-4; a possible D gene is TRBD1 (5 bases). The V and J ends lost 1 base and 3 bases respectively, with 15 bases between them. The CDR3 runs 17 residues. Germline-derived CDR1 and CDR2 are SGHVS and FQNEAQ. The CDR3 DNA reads TGTGCCAGCAGCTTAGTCGTAGGGCGGGGGGCTAATGAAAAACTGTTTTTT. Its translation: CASSLVVGRGANEKLFF.

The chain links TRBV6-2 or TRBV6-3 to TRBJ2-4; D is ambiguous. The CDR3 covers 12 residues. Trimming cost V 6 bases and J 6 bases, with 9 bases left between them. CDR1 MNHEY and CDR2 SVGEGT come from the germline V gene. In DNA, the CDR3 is TGTGCCAGCAGATTCTCCGGAAACATTCAGTACTTC. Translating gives CASRFSGNIQYF.

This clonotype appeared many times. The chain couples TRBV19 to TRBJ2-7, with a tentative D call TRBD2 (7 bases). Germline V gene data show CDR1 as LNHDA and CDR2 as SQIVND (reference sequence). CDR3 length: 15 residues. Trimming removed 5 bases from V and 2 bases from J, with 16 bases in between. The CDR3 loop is CASSLRGPITYEQYF. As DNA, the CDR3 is TGTGCCAGTAGTCTGCGGGGGCCCATCACCTACGAGCAGTACTTC. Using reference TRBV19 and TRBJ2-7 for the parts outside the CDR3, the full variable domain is DGGITQSPKYLFRKEGQNVTLSCEQNLNHDAMYWYRQDPGQGLRLIYYSQIVNDFQKGDIAEGYSVSREKKESFPLTVTSAQKNPTAFYLCASSLRGPITYEQYFGPGTRLTVT.

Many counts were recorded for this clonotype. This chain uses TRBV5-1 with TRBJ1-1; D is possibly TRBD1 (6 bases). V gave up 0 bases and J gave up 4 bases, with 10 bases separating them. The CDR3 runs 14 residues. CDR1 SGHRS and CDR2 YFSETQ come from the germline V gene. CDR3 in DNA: TGCGCCAGCAGCTTGGGCTACAGGGTCACTGAAGCTTTCTTT. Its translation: CASSLGYRVTEAFF. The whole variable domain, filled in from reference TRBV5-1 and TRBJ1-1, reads KAGVTQTPRYLIKTRGQQVTLSCSPISGHRSVSWYQQTPGQGLQFLFEYFSETQRNKGNFPGRFSGRQFSNSRSEMNVSTLELGDSALYLCASSLGYRVTEAFFGQGTRLTVV.

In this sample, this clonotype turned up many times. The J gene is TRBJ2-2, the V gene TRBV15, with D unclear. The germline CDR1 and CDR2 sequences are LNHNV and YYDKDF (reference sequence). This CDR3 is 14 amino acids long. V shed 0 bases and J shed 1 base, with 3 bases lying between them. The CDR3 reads CATSRDKNTGELFF. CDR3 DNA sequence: TGTGCCACCAGCAGAGACAAGAACACCGGGGAGCTGTTTTTT.

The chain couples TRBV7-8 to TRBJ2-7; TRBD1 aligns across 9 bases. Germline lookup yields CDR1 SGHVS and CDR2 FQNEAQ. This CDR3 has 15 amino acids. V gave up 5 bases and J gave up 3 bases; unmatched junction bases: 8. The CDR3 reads CASSPQTGGGYEQYV. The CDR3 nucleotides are TGTGCCAGCAGCCCCCAGACAGGGGGAGGCTACGAGCAGTACGTC.

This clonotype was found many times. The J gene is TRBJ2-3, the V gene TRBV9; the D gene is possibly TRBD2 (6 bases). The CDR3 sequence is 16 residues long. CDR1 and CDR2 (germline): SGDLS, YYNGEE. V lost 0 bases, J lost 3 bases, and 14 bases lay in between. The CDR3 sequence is CASSVAGLAYTDTQYF. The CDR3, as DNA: TGTGCCAGCAGCGTAGCAGGCCTAGCGTATACAGATACGCAGTATTTT. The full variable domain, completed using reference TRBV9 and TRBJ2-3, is DSGVTQTPKHLITATGQRVTLRCSPRSGDLSVYWYQQSLDQGLQFLIQYYNGEERAKGNILERFSAQQFPDLHSELNLSSLELGDSALYFCASSVAGLAYTDTQYFGPGTRLTVL.

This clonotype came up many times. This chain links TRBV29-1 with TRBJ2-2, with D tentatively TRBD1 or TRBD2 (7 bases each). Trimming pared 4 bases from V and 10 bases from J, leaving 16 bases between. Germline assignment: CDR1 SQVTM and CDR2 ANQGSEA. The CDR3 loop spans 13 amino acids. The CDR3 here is CSVAGGGSEELFF. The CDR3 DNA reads TGCAGCGTTGCAGGGGGGGGTTCCGAGGAGCTGTTTTTT.

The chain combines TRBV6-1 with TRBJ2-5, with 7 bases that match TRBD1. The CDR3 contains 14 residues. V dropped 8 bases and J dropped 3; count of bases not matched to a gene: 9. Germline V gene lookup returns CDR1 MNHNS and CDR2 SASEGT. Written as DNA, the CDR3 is TGTGCCAGCTCACTTCGACAGGGAGAAGAGACCCAGTACTTC. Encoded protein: CASSLRQGEETQYF.

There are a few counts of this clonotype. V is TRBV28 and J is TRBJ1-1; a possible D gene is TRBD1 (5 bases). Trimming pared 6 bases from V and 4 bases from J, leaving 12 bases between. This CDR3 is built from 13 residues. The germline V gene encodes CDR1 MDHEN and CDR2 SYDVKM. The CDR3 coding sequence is TGTGCCAGCAGCTCACAGGTGGGCACTGAAGCTTTCTTT. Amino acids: CASSSQVGTEAFF.

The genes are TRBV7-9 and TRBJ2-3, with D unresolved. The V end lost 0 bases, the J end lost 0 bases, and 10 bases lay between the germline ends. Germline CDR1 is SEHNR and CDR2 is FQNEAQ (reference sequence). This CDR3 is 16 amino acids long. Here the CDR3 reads CASSLALALSTDTQYF. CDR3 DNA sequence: TGTGCCAGCAGCTTAGCGTTGGCACTTAGCACAGATACGCAGTATTTT.

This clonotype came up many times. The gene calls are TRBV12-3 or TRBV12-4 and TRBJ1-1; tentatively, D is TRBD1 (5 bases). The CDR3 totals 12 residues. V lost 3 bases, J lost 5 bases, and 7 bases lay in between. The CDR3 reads CASSFWGTEAFF. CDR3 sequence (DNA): TGTGCCAGCAGTTTTTGGGGGACTGAAGCTTTCTTT.

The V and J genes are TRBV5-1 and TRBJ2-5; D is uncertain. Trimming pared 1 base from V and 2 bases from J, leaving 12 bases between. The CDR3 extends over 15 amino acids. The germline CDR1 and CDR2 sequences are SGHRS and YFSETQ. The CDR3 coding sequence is TGCGCCAGCAGCTTGACTCTTCTAGGACAAGAGACCCAGTACTTC. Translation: CASSLTLLGQETQYF. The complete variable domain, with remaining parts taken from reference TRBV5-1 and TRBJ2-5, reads KAGVTQTPRYLIKTRGQQVTLSCSPISGHRSVSWYQQTPGQGLQFLFEYFSETQRNKGNFPGRFSGRQFSNSRSEMNVSTLELGDSALYLCASSLTLLGQETQYFGPGTRLLVL.